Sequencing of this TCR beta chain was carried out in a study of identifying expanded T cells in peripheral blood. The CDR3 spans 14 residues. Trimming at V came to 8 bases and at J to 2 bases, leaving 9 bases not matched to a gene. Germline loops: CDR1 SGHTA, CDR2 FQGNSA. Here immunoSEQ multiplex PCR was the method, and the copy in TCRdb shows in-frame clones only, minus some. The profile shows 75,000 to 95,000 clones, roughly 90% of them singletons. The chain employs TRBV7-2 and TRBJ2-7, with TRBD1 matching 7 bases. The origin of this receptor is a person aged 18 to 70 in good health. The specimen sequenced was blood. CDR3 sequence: CASHPGQPPYEQYF. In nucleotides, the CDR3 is TGTGCCAGCCACCCGGGACAGCCCCCCTACGAGCAGTACTTC. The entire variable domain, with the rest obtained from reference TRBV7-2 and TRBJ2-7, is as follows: GAGVSQSPSNKVTEKGKDVELRCDPISGHTALYWYRQSLGQGLEFLIYFQGNSAPDKSGLPSDRFSAERTGGSVSTLTIQRTQQEDSAVYLCASHPGQPPYEQYFGPGTRLTVT.